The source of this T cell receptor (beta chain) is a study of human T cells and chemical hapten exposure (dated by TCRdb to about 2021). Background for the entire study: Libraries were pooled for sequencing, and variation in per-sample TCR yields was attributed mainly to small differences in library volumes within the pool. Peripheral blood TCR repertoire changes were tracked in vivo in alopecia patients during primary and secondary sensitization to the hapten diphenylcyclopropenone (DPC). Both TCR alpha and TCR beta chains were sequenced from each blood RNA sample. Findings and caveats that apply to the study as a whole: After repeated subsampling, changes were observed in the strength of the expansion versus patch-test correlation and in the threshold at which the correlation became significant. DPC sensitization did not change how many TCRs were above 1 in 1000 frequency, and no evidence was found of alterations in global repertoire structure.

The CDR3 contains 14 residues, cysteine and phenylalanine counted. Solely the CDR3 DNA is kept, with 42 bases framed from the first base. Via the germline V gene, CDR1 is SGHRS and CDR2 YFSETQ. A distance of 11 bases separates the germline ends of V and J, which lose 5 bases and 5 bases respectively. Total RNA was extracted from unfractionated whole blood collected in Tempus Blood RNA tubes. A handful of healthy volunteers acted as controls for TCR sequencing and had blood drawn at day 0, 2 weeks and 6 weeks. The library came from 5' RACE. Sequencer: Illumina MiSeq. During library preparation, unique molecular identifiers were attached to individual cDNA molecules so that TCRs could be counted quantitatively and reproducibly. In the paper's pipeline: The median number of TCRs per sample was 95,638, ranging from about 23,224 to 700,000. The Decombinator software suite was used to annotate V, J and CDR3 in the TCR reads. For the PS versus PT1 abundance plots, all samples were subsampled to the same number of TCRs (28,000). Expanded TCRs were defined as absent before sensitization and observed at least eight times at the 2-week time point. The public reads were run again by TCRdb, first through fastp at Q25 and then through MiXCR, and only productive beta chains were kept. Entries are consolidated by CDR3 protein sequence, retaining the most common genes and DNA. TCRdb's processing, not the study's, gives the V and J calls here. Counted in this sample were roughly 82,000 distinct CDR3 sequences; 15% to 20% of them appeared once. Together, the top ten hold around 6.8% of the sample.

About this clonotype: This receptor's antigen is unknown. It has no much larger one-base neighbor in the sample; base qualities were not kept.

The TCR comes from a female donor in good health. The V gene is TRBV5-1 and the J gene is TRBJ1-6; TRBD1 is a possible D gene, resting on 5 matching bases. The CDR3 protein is CASRGEFDNSPLHF. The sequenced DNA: TGCGCCAGCAGAGGGGAATTTGATAATTCACCCCTCCACTTT.